Shown below are 7 T cell receptor beta chains from a single sample sequenced in a study of blood T cells in healthy people across ages. Next came a second PCR, run for about 7 to 12 cycles, which used a sample-barcoded 5' primer along with a J-beta primer mix. TCRdb redid the calling of the 5' RACE reads with MiXCR, one entry per CDR3 protein. The table shows 1.5 million to 2 million distinct CDR3 sequences, with around 48% occurring only once. Sequenced material: blood. Every receptor here comes from a woman in her 40s in good health.

The V and J genes are TRBV20-1 and TRBJ2-3; maybe TRBD2 (5 bases). CDR1 is DFQATT, CDR2 SNEGSKA, per germline (reference sequence). The length of the CDR3 is 14 residues. V lost 5 bases, J lost 0 bases, and 12 bases lay in between. The CDR3 reads CSAAFGLSTDTQYF. DNA of the CDR3: TGCAGTGCTGCCTTTGGACTTAGCACAGATACGCAGTATTTT.

This clonotype was counted only a few times. The chain couples TRBV5-1 to TRBJ2-1, with TRBD2 matching 15 bases. V lost 3 bases, J lost 5 bases, and 3 bases stayed unmatched. Germline CDR1 and CDR2: SGHRS and YFSETQ. The CDR3 consists of 16 residues. The CDR3 region has the DNA TGCGCCAGCAGCTCGGGACTAGCGGGGGGCCACAATGAGCAGTTCTTC. Protein: CASSSGLAGGHNEQFF.

The chain has TRBV20-1 and TRBJ1-6; TRBD1 matches at 8 bases. The V gene's germline CDR1 is DFQATT and CDR2 SNEGSKA (reference sequence). The V segment lost 3 bases and the J segment 8 bases; nucleotides outside the gene matches: 6. The CDR3 contains 14 residues. The DNA for the CDR3 is TGCAGTGCTAGGAAGGGACAGGAGGATTCACCCCTCCACTTT. Translated: CSARKGQEDSPLHF.

The CDR3 here is CASSTYRGQVRGYTF. The CDR3 DNA follows: TGCGCCAGCAGCACATACCGGGGACAGGTCCGTGGCTACACCTTC. This chain connects TRBV5-1 to TRBJ1-2; 8 bases align to TRBD1. V lost 4 bases, J lost 7 bases, and 12 bases stayed unmatched. Germline assignment: CDR1 SGHRS and CDR2 YFSETQ. This CDR3 has 15 amino acids.

This clonotype came up many times. This chain joins TRBV7-2 and TRBJ2-3; no definite D call. The germline V gene encodes CDR1 SGHTA and CDR2 FQGNSA. The CDR3 contains 15 residues. V lost 3 bases and J lost 0, with 10 bases in between. The CDR3 DNA reads as TGTGCCAGCAGCTTGACCTCTTCTAGCACAGATACGCAGTATTTT. Translation: CASSLTSSSTDTQYF.

The chain links TRBV20-1 to TRBJ2-1; TRBD1 matches 7 bases. CDR3 length equals 14 residues. The germline gives CDR1 DFQATT, CDR2 SNEGSKA (reference sequence). The V segment lost 0 bases and the J segment 7 bases; nucleotides outside the gene matches: 6. The CDR3 protein is CSARDLGRGNEQFF. The CDR3 DNA reads TGCAGTGCTAGAGATCTCGGCAGGGGGAATGAGCAGTTCTTC.

In DNA form, the CDR3 reads TGCAGTGCCACCGGGACTAGCGGGGGTCCCTACACAGATACGCAGTATTTT. Its protein product is CSATGTSGGPYTDTQYF. The chain links TRBV20-1 to TRBJ2-3, with TRBD2 matching 14 bases. V lost 6 bases and J lost 2; bases outside the gene matches: 10. Germline V gene data show CDR1 as DFQATT and CDR2 as SNEGSKA (reference sequence). The CDR3 spans 17 residues.